This T cell receptor (beta chain) was obtained from a study of T cell responses to AZD1222 COVID-19 vaccine. Sequenced by immunoSEQ multiplex PCR; TCRdb stores in-frame clones only, minus some. The sample holds about 76,000 clones, about 80% seen once. The source material was peripheral blood, sampled 28 days after the second dose of the MenACWY control vaccine. The sequence derives from an adult who received the MenACWY meningococcal vaccine as a control.

CDR3 coding DNA: TGTGCCAGCAGCGTGCGACAGGGAGTCGGCTACACCTTC. Residues: CASSVRQGVGYTF. The chain couples TRBV5-6 to TRBJ1-2; 7 bases fit TRBD1. Trimming cost V 4 bases and J 8 bases; bases outside gene matches: 8. The CDR3 contains 13 residues. CDR1 and CDR2 (germline): SGHDT, YYEEEE.